Listed below are T cell receptor beta chains from one sample, sequenced in a study of cytomegalovirus exposure and HLA in healthy donors. Libraries were prepared by immunoSEQ multiplex PCR; TCRdb keeps only in-frame clonotypes and omits some of them. The sample consists of some 250,000 clones, 90% of them appearing once. The source material was PBMCs. The receptors were sampled from a woman aged 18-29 years in good health and CMV-seronegative. Both conserved end residues are part of each CDR3. Each record gives: clone size, D gene, J gene, V gene, CDR3 protein, CDR3 DNA. D genes are given only for firm matches. Clone size appears in some rows only: once, few, many, or a class for an expanded clone.

-	TRBD1	TRBJ1-1	TRBV7-6	CASSPDRGPNTEAFF	TGTGCCAGCAGCCCAGACAGGGGGCCGAACACTGAAGCTTTCTTT
-	TRBD1	TRBJ1-6	TRBV19	CASSMGTGGNSPLHF	TGTGCCAGTAGTATGGGGACAGGGGGTAATTCACCCCTCCACTTT
-	-	TRBJ2-1	TRBV9	CASSVDGGSDEQFF	TGTGCCAGCAGCGTAGATGGGGGCTCCGATGAGCAGTTCTTC
-	TRBD2	TRBJ2-1	TRBV18	CASSPGLAGAYNEQFF	TGTGCCAGCTCGCCAGGGCTAGCGGGGGCCTACAATGAGCAGTTCTTC
-	TRBD2	TRBJ2-5	TRBV28	CASSLFIAGFQETQYF	TGTGCCAGCAGTTTATTCATAGCGGGGTTCCAAGAGACCCAGTACTTC
-	-	TRBJ1-4	TRBV30	CAWTQRAGTTNEKLFF	TGTGCCTGGACCCAAAGGGCGGGGACAACTAATGAAAAACTGTTTTTT
-	-	TRBJ2-2	TRBV27	CASSAGWGAGELFF	TGTGCCAGCAGTGCCGGATGGGGGGCCGGGGAGCTGTTTTTT
-	TRBD1	TRBJ1-2	TRBV6-5	CASSYGGQGSLWGYTF	TGTGCCAGCAGTTACGGAGGACAGGGATCCCTTTGGGGCTACACCTTC
-	TRBD2	TRBJ2-1	TRBV7-9	CASSPLGGWGGEINEQFF	TGTGCCAGCAGCCCCCTCGGGGGATGGGGGGGGGAGATCAATGAGCAGTTCTTC
-	TRBD2	TRBJ2-1	TRBV4-1	CASSQAAGGAYNEQFF	TGCGCCAGCAGCCAAGCGGCGGGGGGTGCCTACAATGAGCAGTTCTTC
-	-	TRBJ1-5	TRBV4-1	CASSQEEVLQPQHF	TGCGCCAGCAGCCAAGAGGAGGTTCTCCAGCCCCAGCATTTT
-	TRBD2	TRBJ2-5	TRBV9	CASSVVGGEGETQYF	TGTGCCAGCAGCGTAGTAGGCGGGGAGGGGGAGACCCAGTACTTC
-	TRBD1	TRBJ1-1	TRBV28	CASSGFGTGVTNTEAFF	TGTGCCAGCAGTGGGTTTGGGACAGGGGTAACGAACACTGAAGCTTTCTTT
-	TRBD1	TRBJ1-3	TRBV28	CASSRTGTSGNTIYF	TGTGCCAGCAGTCGGACAGGCACCTCTGGAAACACCATATATTTT
-	-	TRBJ1-1	TRBV13	CASSLGQENTEAFF	TGTGCCAGCAGCTTAGGACAGGAGAACACTGAAGCTTTCTTT
few	-	TRBJ2-6	TRBV5-6	CASSLEGAGANVLTF	TGTGCCAGCAGCTTGGAAGGGGCTGGGGCCAACGTCCTGACTTTC
few	-	TRBJ1-1	TRBV6-5	CASSQTLNTEAFF	TGTGCCAGCAGCCAGACATTGAACACTGAAGCTTTCTTT
once	-	TRBJ1-4	TRBV19	CASSIPTPAMGEKLFF	TGTGCCAGTAGTATCCCGACACCCGCCATGGGTGAAAAACTGTTTTTT
-	-	TRBJ1-1	TRBV6-5	CASTGNTEAFF	TGTGCCAGCACAGGGAACACTGAAGCTTTCTTT
-	-	TRBJ2-1	TRBV6-6	CASSISDSYNEQFF	TGTGCCAGCAGTATCTCGGACAGTTACAATGAGCAGTTCTTC
-	-	TRBJ2-1	TRBV4-1	CASSQGGGYSNEQFF	TGCGCCAGCAGCCAAGGTGGAGGTTATTCGAATGAGCAGTTCTTC
-	-	TRBJ1-6	TRBV7-8	CASSLGRWDKNSPLHF	TGTGCCAGCAGCTTAGGTCGATGGGACAAGAATTCACCCCTCCACTTT
-	TRBD1	TRBJ1-1	TRBV29-1	CSGTADRGPSTEAFF	TGCAGCGGGACCGCGGACAGGGGGCCGAGCACTGAAGCTTTCTTT
-	-	TRBJ2-3	TRBV27	CASSLWFGFGTDTQYF	TGTGCCAGCAGTTTATGGTTCGGCTTCGGGACAGATACGCAGTATTTT
-	-	TRBJ2-1	TRBV28	CASSPTRGTPDNEQFF	TGTGCCAGCAGTCCCACCCGGGGTACCCCCGACAATGAGCAGTTCTTC
-	TRBD1	TRBJ1-1	TRBV6-1	CASHTGANTEAFF	TGTGCCAGTCATACAGGGGCTAACACTGAAGCTTTCTTT
-	TRBD2	TRBJ2-1	TRBV19	CASSIGTSGSDEQFF	TGTGCCAGTAGTATCGGGACTAGCGGGAGCGATGAGCAGTTCTTC
-	-	TRBJ1-2	TRBV19	CASSIRYRHRDGYTF	TGTGCCAGTAGTATTAGATACCGGCACAGGGATGGCTACACCTTC
-	-	TRBJ1-6	TRBV4-3	CASSGGAYNSPLHF	TGCGCCAGCAGCGGAGGGGCCTATAATTCACCCCTCCACTTT
-	-	TRBJ1-1	TRBV7-9	CASSLDQRTGAFF	TGTGCCAGCAGCTTAGATCAACGGACTGGAGCTTTCTTT
-	-	TRBJ1-2	TRBV5-1	CASSLAGRTAANYGYTF	TGCGCCAGCAGCTTGGCCGGTAGGACAGCAGCTAACTATGGCTACACCTTC
-	TRBD2	TRBJ2-5	TRBV27	CASSLWGGETQYF	TGTGCCAGCAGTTTATGGGGGGGTGAGACCCAGTACTTC
once	-	TRBJ2-4	TRBV29-1	CSVGGSQNIQYF	TGCAGCGTGGGGGGATCCCAAAACATTCAGTACTTC
-	TRBD2	TRBJ2-7	TRBV4-3	CASSQHSGGVYEQYF	TGCGCCAGCAGCCAACATAGCGGGGGGGTATACGAGCAGTACTTC
-	-	TRBJ2-3	TRBV11-3	CASSLAGTDTQYF	TGTGCCAGCAGCTTGGCAGGAACAGATACGCAGTATTTT
-	-	TRBJ1-5	TRBV28	CASSLWGLNAQPQHF	TGTGCCAGCAGTTTGTGGGGGCTAAACGCTCAGCCCCAGCATTTT
-	-	TRBJ2-2	TRBV5-1	CASSLRDINTGELFF	TGCGCCAGCAGCTTGCGGGACATAAACACCGGGGAGCTGTTTTTT
-	TRBD1	TRBJ2-3	TRBV27	CASSFLDRGRADTQYF	TGTGCCAGCAGTTTCCTTGACAGGGGGCGGGCAGATACGCAGTATTTT
-	-	TRBJ1-3	TRBV7-6	CASSLAEGLSTIYF	TGTGCCAGCAGCTTAGCGGAGGGTTTGAGCACCATATATTTT
-	-	TRBJ1-1	TRBV28	CASSMNTEAFF	TGTGCCAGTTCCATGAACACTGAAGCTTTCTTT
-	-	TRBJ2-3	TRBV5-5	CASSLIHRLTDTQYF	TGTGCCAGCAGCTTGATACACCGACTCACAGATACGCAGTATTTT
-	-	TRBJ2-3	TRBV15	CATSRDRTDTQYF	TGTGCCACCAGCAGAGATCGGACAGATACGCAGTATTTT
-	TRBD1	TRBJ1-3	TRBV19	CASSTTGTGRTLGNTIYF	TGTGCCAGTAGTACTACCGGGACAGGACGGACTTTGGGAAACACCATATATTTT
-	TRBD1	TRBJ1-1	TRBV27	CASSPRDRIMNTEAFF	TGTGCCAGCAGTCCCAGGGACAGGATCATGAACACTGAAGCTTTCTTT
-	TRBD1	TRBJ2-7	TRBV5-8	CASSLAKDRAGYEQYF	TGTGCCAGCAGCTTGGCTAAGGACAGGGCAGGATACGAGCAGTACTTC
-	-	TRBJ2-3	TRBV5-6	CASSLTGLDTQYF	TGTGCCAGCAGCTTGACAGGATTAGATACGCAGTATTTT
-	-	TRBJ1-2	TRBV7-9	CASSLGGWDYTF	TGTGCCAGCAGCTTAGGGGGCTGGGACTACACCTTC
-	-	TRBJ2-7	TRBV27	CASSLSQGEQYF	TGTGCCAGCAGTTTATCCCAGGGCGAGCAGTACTTC
-	-	TRBJ1-1	TRBV6-5	CASSYLQAPTEAFF	TGTGCCAGCAGTTACTTACAAGCGCCCACTGAAGCTTTCTTT
-	TRBD1	TRBJ2-3	TRBV9	CASSSRRKGAADTQYF	TGTGCCAGCAGCTCCCGGCGAAAGGGGGCAGCTGATACGCAGTATTTT